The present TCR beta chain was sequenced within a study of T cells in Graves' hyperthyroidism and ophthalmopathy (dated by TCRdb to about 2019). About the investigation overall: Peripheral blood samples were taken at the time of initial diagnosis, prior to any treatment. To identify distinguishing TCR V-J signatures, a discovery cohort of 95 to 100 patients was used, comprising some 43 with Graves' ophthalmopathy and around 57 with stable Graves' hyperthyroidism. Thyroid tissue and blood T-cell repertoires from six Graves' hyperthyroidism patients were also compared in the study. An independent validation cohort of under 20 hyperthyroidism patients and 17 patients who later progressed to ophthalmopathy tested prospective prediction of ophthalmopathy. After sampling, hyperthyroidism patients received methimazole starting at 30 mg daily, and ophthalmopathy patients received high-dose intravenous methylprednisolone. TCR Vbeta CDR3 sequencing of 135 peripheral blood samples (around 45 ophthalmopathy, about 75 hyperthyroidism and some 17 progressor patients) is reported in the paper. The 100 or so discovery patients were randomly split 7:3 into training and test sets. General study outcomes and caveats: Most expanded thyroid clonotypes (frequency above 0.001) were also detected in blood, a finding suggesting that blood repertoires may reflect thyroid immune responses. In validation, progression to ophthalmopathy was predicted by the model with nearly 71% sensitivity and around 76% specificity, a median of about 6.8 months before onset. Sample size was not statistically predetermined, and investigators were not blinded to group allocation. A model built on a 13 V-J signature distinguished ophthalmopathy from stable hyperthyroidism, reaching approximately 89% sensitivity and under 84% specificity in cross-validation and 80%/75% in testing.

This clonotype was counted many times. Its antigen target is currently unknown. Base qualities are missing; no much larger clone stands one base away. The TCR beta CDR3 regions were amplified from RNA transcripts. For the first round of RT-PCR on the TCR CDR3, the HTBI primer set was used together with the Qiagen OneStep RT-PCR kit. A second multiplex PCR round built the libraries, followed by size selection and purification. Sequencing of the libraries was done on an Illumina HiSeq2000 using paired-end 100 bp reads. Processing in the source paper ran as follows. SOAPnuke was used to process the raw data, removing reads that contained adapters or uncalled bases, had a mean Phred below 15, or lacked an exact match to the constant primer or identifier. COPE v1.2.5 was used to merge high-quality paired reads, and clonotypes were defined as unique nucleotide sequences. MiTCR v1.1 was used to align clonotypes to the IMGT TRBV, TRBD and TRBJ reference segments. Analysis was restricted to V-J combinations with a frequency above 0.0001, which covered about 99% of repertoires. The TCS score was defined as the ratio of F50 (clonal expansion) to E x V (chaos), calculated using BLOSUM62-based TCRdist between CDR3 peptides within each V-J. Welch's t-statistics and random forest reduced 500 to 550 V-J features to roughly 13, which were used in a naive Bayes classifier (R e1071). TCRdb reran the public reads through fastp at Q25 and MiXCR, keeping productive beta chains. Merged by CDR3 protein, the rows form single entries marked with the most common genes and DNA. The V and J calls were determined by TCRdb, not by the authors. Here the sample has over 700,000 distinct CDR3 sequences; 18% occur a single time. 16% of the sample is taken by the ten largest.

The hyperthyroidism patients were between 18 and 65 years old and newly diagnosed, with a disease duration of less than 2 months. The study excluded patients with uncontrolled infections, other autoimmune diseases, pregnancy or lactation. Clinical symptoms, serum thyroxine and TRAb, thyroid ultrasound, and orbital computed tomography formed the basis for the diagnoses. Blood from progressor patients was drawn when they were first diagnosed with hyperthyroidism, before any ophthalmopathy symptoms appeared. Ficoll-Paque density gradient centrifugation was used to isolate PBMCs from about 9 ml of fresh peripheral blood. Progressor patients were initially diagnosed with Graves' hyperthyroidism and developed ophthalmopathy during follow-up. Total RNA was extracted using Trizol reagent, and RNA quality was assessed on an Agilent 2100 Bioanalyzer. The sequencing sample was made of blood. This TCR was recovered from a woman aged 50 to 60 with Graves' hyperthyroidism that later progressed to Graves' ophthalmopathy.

CDR3 reads: CSARGRFAYNEQFF. The DNA sequence follows: TGCAGTGCTAGGGGGCGCTTTGCCTACAATGAGCAGTTCTTC. The rearrangement combines TRBV20-1 with TRBJ2-1; matching of 5 bases hints at TRBD1 as the D gene. The germline V gene (reference sequence) specifies DFQATT as CDR1 and SNEGSKA as CDR2. Taken from cysteine to phenylalanine, the CDR3 has 14 residues. The only DNA kept is the CDR3, 42 bases in frame from the first base. Between the V and J ends, shortened by 3 bases and 2 bases respectively, the junction contains 11 bases.